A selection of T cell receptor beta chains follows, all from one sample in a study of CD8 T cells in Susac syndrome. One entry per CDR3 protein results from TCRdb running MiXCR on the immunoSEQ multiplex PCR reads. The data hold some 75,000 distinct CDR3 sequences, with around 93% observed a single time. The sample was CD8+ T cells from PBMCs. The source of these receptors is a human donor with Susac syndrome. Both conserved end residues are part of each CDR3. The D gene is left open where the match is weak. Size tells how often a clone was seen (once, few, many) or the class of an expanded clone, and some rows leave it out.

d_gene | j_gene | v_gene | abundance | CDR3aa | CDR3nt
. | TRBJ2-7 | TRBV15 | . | CATSRSRESASYEQYF | TGTGCCACCAGCAGATCTCGGGAGAGCGCGTCCTACGAGCAGTACTTC
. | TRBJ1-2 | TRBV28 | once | CASSFSDGNYGYTF | TGTGCCAGCAGTTTTTCGGACGGTAACTATGGCTACACCTTC
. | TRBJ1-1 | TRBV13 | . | CASSLSDRNEAFF | TGTGCCAGCAGCTTATCTGACCGAAACGAAGCTTTCTTT
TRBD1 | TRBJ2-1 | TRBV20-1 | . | CSAPRQGAYNEQFF | TGCAGTGCTCCTAGACAGGGCGCCTACAATGAGCAGTTCTTC
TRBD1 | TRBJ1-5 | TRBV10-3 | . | CAISGQGRDQPQHF | TGTGCCATCAGCGGACAGGGGCGTGATCAGCCCCAGCATTTT
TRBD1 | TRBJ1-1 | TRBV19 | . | CASSLRTGVDTEAFF | TGTGCCAGTAGTTTGAGGACAGGGGTGGACACTGAAGCTTTCTTT
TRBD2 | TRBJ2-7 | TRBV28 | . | CASAREATYEQYF | TGTGCCAGCGCGCGGGAGGCTACCTACGAGCAGTACTTC
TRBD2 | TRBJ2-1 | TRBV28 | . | CASSKGLAGFFIGEQFF | TGTGCCAGCAGTAAAGGACTAGCGGGATTTTTCATCGGCGAGCAGTTCTTC
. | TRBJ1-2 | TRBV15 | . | CATSRVGQGSAYTF | TGTGCCACCAGCAGAGTCGGGCAGGGGTCCGCCTACACCTTC
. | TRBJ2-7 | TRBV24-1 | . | CATSEVDLWNASYEQYF | TGTGCCACCAGTGAAGTAGACCTATGGAACGCCAGCTACGAGCAGTACTTC
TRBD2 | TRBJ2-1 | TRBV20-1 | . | CSARARPGLAVGNEQFF | TGCAGTGCTAGAGCTCGACCGGGACTAGCAGTAGGCAATGAGCAGTTCTTC
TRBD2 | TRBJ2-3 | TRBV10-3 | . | CAISESGTSGRADTQYF | TGTGCCATCAGTGAGTCGGGGACTAGCGGGAGAGCAGATACGCAGTATTTT
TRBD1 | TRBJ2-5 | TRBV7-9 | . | CASSPLGGPETQYF | TGTGCCAGCAGCCCCTTAGGGGGCCCAGAGACCCAGTACTTC
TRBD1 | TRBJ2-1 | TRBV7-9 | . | CASSSQGATYNEQFF | TGTGCCAGCAGCTCACAGGGGGCAACCTACAATGAGCAGTTCTTC
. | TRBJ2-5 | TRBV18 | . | CASSPLGDTTYQETQYF | TGTGCCAGCTCACCACTCGGGGATACAACGTACCAAGAGACCCAGTACTTC
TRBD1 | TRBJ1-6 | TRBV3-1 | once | CASRRQGSPLHF | TGTGCCAGCAGGCGACAGGGGTCACCCCTCCACTTT
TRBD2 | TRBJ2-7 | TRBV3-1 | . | CASSRRTSGTYEQYF | TGTGCCAGCAGTCGGAGGACTAGCGGAACCTACGAGCAGTACTTC
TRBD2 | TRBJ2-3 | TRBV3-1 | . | CASSQVASGGTTDTQYF | TGTGCCAGCAGCCAAGTGGCTAGCGGGGGGACCACAGATACGCAGTATTTT
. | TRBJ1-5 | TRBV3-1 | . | CASSQDAGNQPQHF | TGTGCCAGCAGCCAAGACGCAGGAAATCAGCCCCAGCATTTT
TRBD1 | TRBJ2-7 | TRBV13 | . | CASRSDRDSPYEQYF | TGTGCCAGCAGATCGGACAGGGACAGTCCCTACGAGCAGTACTTC
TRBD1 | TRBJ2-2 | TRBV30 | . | CAWMGWQGVNGELFF | TGTGCCTGGATGGGTTGGCAGGGGGTCAACGGGGAGCTGTTTTTT
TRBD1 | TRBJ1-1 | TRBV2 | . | CASSLDRKDTEAFF | TGTGCCAGCTCCCTGGACAGGAAGGACACTGAAGCTTTCTTT
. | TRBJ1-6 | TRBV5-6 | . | CASSRTGVHYNSPLHF | TGTGCCAGCAGCCGGACGGGAGTCCACTATAATTCACCCCTCCACTTT
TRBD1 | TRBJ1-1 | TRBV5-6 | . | CASSSFEWDSEAFF | TGTGCCAGCAGCTCCTTCGAATGGGACAGTGAAGCTTTCTTT
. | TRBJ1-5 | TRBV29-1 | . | CSVEEGRRSNQPQHF | TGCAGCGTTGAAGAGGGTCGGCGGAGCAATCAGCCCCAGCATTTT
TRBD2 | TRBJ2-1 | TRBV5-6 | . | CASSRAGRNEQFF | TGTGCCAGCAGCAGGGCCGGGAGGAATGAGCAGTTCTTC
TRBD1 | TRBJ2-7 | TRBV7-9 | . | CASSADRGYYEQYF | TGTGCCAGCAGCGCCGACAGGGGTTACTACGAGCAGTACTTC
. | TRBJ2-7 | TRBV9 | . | CASSVAPGAGYEQYF | TGTGCCAGCAGCGTAGCTCCGGGGGCTGGCTACGAGCAGTACTTC
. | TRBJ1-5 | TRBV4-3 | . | CASSQDTGRNQPQHF | TGCGCCAGCAGCCAAGATACAGGGCGAAATCAGCCCCAGCATTTT
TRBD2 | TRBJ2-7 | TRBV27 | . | CASSFSTSGRSHEQYF | TGTGCCAGCAGTTTCTCAACTAGCGGGAGGAGCCACGAGCAGTACTTC
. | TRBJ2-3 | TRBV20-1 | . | CSVWRTDTQYF | TGCAGTGTATGGAGGACAGATACGCAGTATTTT
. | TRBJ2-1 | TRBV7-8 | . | CASSHYTGSSYNEQFF | TGTGCCAGCAGCCATTACACAGGGAGCTCCTACAATGAGCAGTTCTTC
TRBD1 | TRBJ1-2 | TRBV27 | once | CASSLSPGGLYGYTF | TGTGCCAGCAGTTTATCGCCAGGGGGCCTTTATGGCTACACCTTC
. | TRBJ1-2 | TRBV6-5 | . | CASSARGLGGYTF | TGTGCCAGCAGTGCAAGGGGTCTGGGTGGCTACACCTTC
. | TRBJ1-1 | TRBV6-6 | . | CASSYGQTEAFF | TGTGCCAGCAGTTACGGACAGACTGAAGCTTTCTTT
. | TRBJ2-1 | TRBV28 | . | CASSTGIGQFF | TGTGCCAGCAGTACAGGAATAGGGCAGTTCTTC
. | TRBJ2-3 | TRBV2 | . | CASPLREGVTDTQYF | TGTGCCAGCCCCCTGAGGGAGGGGGTCACAGATACGCAGTATTTT
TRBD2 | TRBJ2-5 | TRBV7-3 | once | CASSQTGTSGETQYF | TGTGCCAGCAGCCAAACCGGGACTAGTGGAGAGACCCAGTACTTC
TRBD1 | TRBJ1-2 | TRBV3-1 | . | CASSQAAPVTGWVYGYTF | TGTGCCAGCAGCCAAGCGGCTCCGGTGACAGGGTGGGTCTATGGCTACACCTTC
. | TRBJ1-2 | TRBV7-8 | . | CASSLWGGGFNYGYTF | TGTGCCAGCAGCCTCTGGGGAGGGGGATTTAACTATGGCTACACCTTC
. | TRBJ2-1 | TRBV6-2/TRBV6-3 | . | CASSYPTLEQFF | TGTGCCAGCAGTTACCCGACCCTTGAGCAGTTCTTC
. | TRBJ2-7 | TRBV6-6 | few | CASSPGTYEQYF | TGTGCCAGTAGCCCCGGTACCTACGAGCAGTACTTC